A single sample gave rise to the 22 T cell receptor beta chains below, sequenced in a study of OX40 agonist ivuxolimab in advanced cancers. Data came from immunoSEQ multiplex PCR; TCRdb stores just in-frame clones and leaves some out. The sample includes more than 70,000 clones, roughly 91% of them seen just once. The sample in question was CD4+ or CD8+ T cells sorted from blood, obtained in a trial of the OX40 agonist ivuxolimab. The receptor set was obtained from an adult with an advanced solid tumor such as melanoma, head and neck, liver or kidney cancer.

This clone showed up just once. In nucleotides, the CDR3 is TGTGCCAGTAGTGACAGGGTGTTCGCGGGCATTCAGTACTTC. This sequence encodes CASSDRVFAGIQYF. The chain uses TRBV19 and TRBJ2-4; 7 nucleotides align to TRBD1. The germline gives CDR1 LNHDA, CDR2 SQIVND (reference sequence). CDR3 length: 14 residues. The trim removed 5 bases at V and 9 bases at J, leaving 10 bases unmatched. The entire variable domain, with the rest obtained from reference TRBV19 and TRBJ2-4, is as follows: DGGITQSPKYLFRKEGQNVTLSCEQNLNHDAMYWYRQDPGQGLRLIYYSQIVNDFQKGDIAEGYSVSREKKESFPLTVTSAQKNPTAFYLCASSDRVFAGIQYFGAGTRLSVL.

This rearrangement joins TRBV15 to TRBJ1-3, with D unclear. V was shortened by 1 base and J by 5 bases, with 6 bases between the two germline ends. The CDR3 consists of 13 residues. Germline V gene lookup returns CDR1 LNHNV and CDR2 YYDKDF (reference sequence). Here the CDR3 DNA reads TGTGCCACCAGCAGAGGGGAAAGAAACACCATATATTTT. It encodes CATSRGERNTIYF.

This clone was detected only once. The chain joins TRBV27 to TRBJ2-1, with 10 nucleotides matching TRBD2. The CDR3 covers 13 residues. Germline values: CDR1 MNHEY, CDR2 SMNVEV (reference sequence). After removal of 6 bases from V and 8 bases from J, the junction contained 4 bases not matched to a gene. In DNA form, the CDR3 reads TGTGCCAGCAGGGGACTAGCGAGATATGAGCAGTTCTTC. Its translation is CASRGLARYEQFF.

The chain recombines TRBV4-2 with TRBJ2-7, with D perhaps TRBD2 (5 bases). Germline V gene sequence: CDR1 LGHNA, CDR2 YNFKEQ. V lost 1 base to trimming and J lost 2 bases, with 18 bases between them. The length of the CDR3 is 17 residues. CDR3 sequence (DNA): TGTGCCAGCAGCCAAGTATTCTCGAGCGGTACTCCCTACGAGCAGTACTTC. Its protein product is CASSQVFSSGTPYEQYF.

The rearrangement uses TRBV4-3 and TRBJ2-4; TRBD2 aligns across 8 bases. Germline assignment: CDR1 LGHNA and CDR2 YSLEER. Trimming at V came to 1 base and at J to 7 bases, leaving 6 bases not matched to a gene. The CDR3 is made up of 15 amino acids. The CDR3 DNA follows: TGCGCCAGCAGCCAAGCGGGGGGGCTCGGGAACATTCAGTACTTC. This sequence encodes CASSQAGGLGNIQYF.

J is TRBJ2-2 and V is TRBV28, with TRBD2 identical over 10 bases. Trimming at V came to 7 bases and at J to 3 bases, leaving 2 bases not matched to a gene. From germline, CDR1 is MDHEN and CDR2 SYDVKM. The CDR3 spans 14 residues. In DNA form, the CDR3 reads TGTGCCAGCAAGCGGGAGGGTTACACCGGGGAGCTGTTTTTT. This encodes CASKREGYTGELFF.

This clone was counted a single time. The rearrangement links TRBV7-9 to TRBJ2-1; D remains unclear. This CDR3 spans 13 amino acids. Germline V gene lookup returns CDR1 SEHNR and CDR2 FQNEAQ (reference sequence). The V and J ends lost 2 bases and 3 bases respectively, with 5 bases between them. The CDR3 reads CASSLNFYNEQFF. In DNA, the CDR3 is TGTGCCAGCAGCTTAAACTTCTACAATGAGCAGTTCTTC.

This rearrangement joins TRBV19 to TRBJ2-2; D tentatively reads TRBD1 or TRBD2 (5 bases each). The CDR3 is 12 residues long. Between the trimmed V and J ends, which lost 8 bases and 6 bases, there was a span of 10 bases. Germline CDR1 reads LNHDA; CDR2 reads SQIVND (reference sequence). DNA of the CDR3: TGTGCCAGTGGGACCCTTCCCGGGGAGCTGTTTTTT. Translation gives CASGTLPGELFF. Based on the CDR3 plus reference TRBV19 and TRBJ2-2, the full variable domain is DGGITQSPKYLFRKEGQNVTLSCEQNLNHDAMYWYRQDPGQGLRLIYYSQIVNDFQKGDIAEGYSVSREKKESFPLTVTSAQKNPTAFYLCASGTLPGELFFGEGSRLTVL.

This chain uses TRBV5-6 with TRBJ2-7; D is perhaps TRBD1 (5 bases). The CDR3 loop spans 14 amino acids. The V end lost 0 bases, the J end lost 2 bases, and 9 bases lay between the germline ends. CDR1 and CDR2 (germline): SGHDT, YYEEEE. CDR3 nucleotides: TGTGCCAGCAGCTTGGCAGGGTGGCCCTACGAGCAGTACTTC. Amino acids: CASSLAGWPYEQYF.

The CDR3 loop reads CATRRGTTYEQYF. The CDR3 DNA is TGTGCCACCAGGCGCGGGACCACCTACGAGCAGTACTTC. The rearrangement joins TRBV15 to TRBJ2-7; the D gene is possibly TRBD2 (6 bases). The CDR3 sequence is 13 residues long. The germline V and J ends were trimmed by 6 bases and 2 bases, with 11 bases remaining between them. The germline gives CDR1 LNHNV, CDR2 YYDKDF (reference sequence). Full variable domain (remainder filled in from reference TRBV15 and TRBJ2-7): DAMVIQNPRYQVTQFGKPVTLSCSQTLNHNVMYWYQQKSSQAPKLLFHYYDKDFNNEADTPDNFQSRRPNTSFCFLDIRSPGLGDTAMYLCATRRGTTYEQYFGPGTRLTVT.

The J gene is TRBJ2-1, the V gene TRBV7-3; 8 nucleotides line up with TRBD2. V lost 2 bases, J lost 7 bases, and 1 base stayed unmatched. Per the germline V gene, CDR1 is SGHTA and CDR2 is FQGTGA. This CDR3 contains 13 residues. The CDR3 loop is CASSLASGNEQFF. DNA of the CDR3: TGTGCCAGCAGCTTAGCTAGCGGGAATGAGCAGTTCTTC.

Written as DNA, the CDR3 is TGTGCCAGCAGCCTCTTCGGGAGGGGTCAGGGCACAGATACGCAGTATTTT. Residues: CASSLFGRGQGTDTQYF. The chain links TRBV4-2 to TRBJ2-3, with 8 bases aligning to TRBD2. CDR1 is LGHNA, CDR2 YNFKEQ, per germline. The junction had 10 bases not matched to a gene; V was cut back by 4 bases and J by 1 base. CDR3 length equals 17 residues.

V is TRBV6-1 and J is TRBJ1-4, with 9 nucleotides matching TRBD1. Germline assignment: CDR1 MNHNS and CDR2 SASEGT. The J segment lost 7 bases and the V segment lost 4 bases, leaving 4 bases of the junction unmatched. The CDR3 contains 14 residues. This CDR3 is CASSGDREGEKLFF. In nucleotides, the CDR3 is TGTGCCAGCAGTGGGGACAGGGAGGGTGAAAAACTGTTTTTT.

The rearrangement joins TRBV6-5 to TRBJ2-4; D is possibly TRBD2 (6 bases). Trimming removed 4 bases at V and 7 bases at J, with 20 bases between. This CDR3 is 16 amino acids long. CDR1 is MNHEY and CDR2 is SVGAGI in the germline V gene. This CDR3 reads CASSSPRLGAGNIQYF. As DNA, the CDR3 is TGTGCCAGCAGTTCCCCAAGACTAGGGGCTGGGAACATTCAGTACTTC.

The genes are TRBV20-1 and TRBJ2-7, with unresolved D. The CDR3 sequence is 11 residues long. Germline CDR1 and CDR2: DFQATT and SNEGSKA (reference sequence). V lost 0 bases and J 6 bases, leaving 6 bases between the germline ends. The CDR3 sequence is CSARDGPEQYF. For the CDR3, the DNA is TGCAGTGCTAGAGATGGACCCGAGCAGTACTTC.

The chain links TRBV9 to TRBJ2-7; D gene unclear. Trimming took 0 bases from V and 0 from J, leaving 7 bases between them. CDR3 length: 14 amino acids. Per the germline V gene, CDR1 is SGDLS and CDR2 is YYNGEE. The CDR3 spells CASSVGASSYEQYF. CDR3 DNA: TGTGCCAGCAGCGTAGGGGCAAGCTCCTACGAGCAGTACTTC. Full variable domain (missing parts from reference TRBV9 and TRBJ2-7): DSGVTQTPKHLITATGQRVTLRCSPRSGDLSVYWYQQSLDQGLQFLIQYYNGEERAKGNILERFSAQQFPDLHSELNLSSLELGDSALYFCASSVGASSYEQYFGPGTRLTVT.

The V call is TRBV2, the J call TRBJ2-2, with D uncertain. V shed 6 bases and J shed 0 bases, with 11 bases lying between them. The CDR3 totals 15 residues. CDR1 SNHLY and CDR2 FYNNEI come from the germline V gene. CDR3 in amino acids: CASRINSANTGELFF. CDR3 in DNA: TGTGCCAGCAGGATTAACAGCGCGAACACCGGGGAGCTGTTTTTT.

In the case of this clone: Other DNA sequences in the sample encode the same CDR3. The chain links TRBV5-1 to TRBJ2-3, with 9 bases matching TRBD1. Unmatched junction bases numbered 1, after V lost 1 base and J lost 4 bases. Germline V gene lookup returns CDR1 SGHRS and CDR2 YFSETQ. The CDR3 spans 14 residues. The CDR3 DNA sequence: TGCGCCAGCAGCTTGACAGGGGGCCCAGATACGCAGTATTTT. Protein: CASSLTGGPDTQYF.

The chain employs TRBV11-2 and TRBJ2-7, with D tentatively TRBD1 (6 bases). V was shortened by 5 bases and J by 0 bases, with 14 bases between the two germline ends. Germline lookup yields CDR1 SGHAT and CDR2 FQNNGV. This CDR3 contains 15 residues. The CDR3 DNA sequence: TGTGCCAGCAGCCCCCGGGCAGGGGTCTCCTACGAGCAGTACTTC. Its translation: CASSPRAGVSYEQYF.

This rearrangement joins TRBV28 to TRBJ1-3; D uncertain. The CDR3 contains 14 residues. V was shortened by 4 bases and J by 0 bases, with 7 bases between the two germline ends. Germline CDR1 is MDHEN and CDR2 is SYDVKM. The CDR3 here is CASSYDNSGNTIYF. The CDR3 coding sequence is TGTGCCAGCAGTTACGACAACTCTGGAAACACCATATATTTT. The variable domain in full, completed from reference TRBV28 and TRBJ1-3, reads DVKVTQSSRYLVKRTGEKVFLECVQDMDHENMFWYRQDPGLGLRLIYFSYDVKMKEKGDIPEGYSVSREKKERFSLILESASTNQTSMYLCASSYDNSGNTIYFGEGSWLTVV.

CDR3 region: CASSRSSGGSTDTQYF. CDR3 nucleotide sequence: TGTGCCAGCAGCCGCAGTAGCGGGGGGAGCACAGATACGCAGTATTTT. The chain employs TRBV7-9 and TRBJ2-3; 10 nucleotides agree with TRBD2. The CDR3 contains 16 residues. Trimming at V came to 5 bases and at J to 0 bases, leaving 5 bases not matched to a gene. The germline gives CDR1 SEHNR, CDR2 FQNEAQ (reference sequence).

This clone was seen only once. The chain combines TRBV10-2 with TRBJ1-5; unclear D gene. Germline V gene sequence: CDR1 WSHSY, CDR2 SAAADI. V dropped 2 bases and J dropped 3 bases, with 8 bases sitting between them. CDR3 size: 14 residues. CDR3 loop: CASSEGSPNQPQHF. The CDR3 DNA sequence: TGCGCCAGCAGTGAGGGGTCCCCCAATCAGCCCCAGCATTTT.